The rows below give T cell receptor beta chains drawn from one sample of a study of T-cell memory formation after mild COVID-19. One entry per CDR3 protein, called by TCRdb with MiXCR from the 5' RACE reads. The sample has 300,000 to 400,000 distinct CDR3 sequences; 28% are singletons. The specimen was PBMCs or a T cell subset sorted from them (not recorded which). The source is an adult woman who had mild COVID-19 (a few samples of this study predate the infection). Cell type and time point are not known. Each CDR3 is given with its conserved first and last residue. A D gene is named only where the DNA matches it firmly. Some rows mark clone size as missing; the rest say once, few, many or name a class of expanded clone.

size | J | V | D | CDR3 | DNA
NA | TRBJ2-5 | TRBV6-5 | NA | CASRNQGWETQYF | TGTGCCAGCAGGAATCAGGGATGGGAGACCCAGTACTTC
NA | TRBJ1-1 | TRBV12-3/TRBV12-4 | NA | CASVREQMNTEAFF | TGTGCCAGCGTTCGGGAACAGATGAACACTGAAGCTTTCTTT
many | TRBJ1-1 | TRBV7-3 | TRBD1 | CASSLEQGVGTEAFF | TGTGCCAGCAGCCTAGAACAGGGGGTTGGCACTGAAGCTTTCTTT
few | TRBJ2-3 | TRBV12-3/TRBV12-4 | NA | CASSLRTTSTDTQYF | TGTGCCAGCAGTTTGCGAACGACTAGCACAGATACGCAGTATTTT
NA | TRBJ1-2 | TRBV7-2 | NA | CASSLSRGGGYTF | TGTGCCAGCAGCTTGTCCCGCGGGGGTGGCTACACCTTC
many | TRBJ1-2 | TRBV6-5 | TRBD1 | CASRGQGLHYGYTF | TGTGCCAGCAGGGGACAGGGGTTACACTATGGCTACACCTTC
few | TRBJ2-1 | TRBV11-3 | TRBD2 | CASSSWGLAGDYEQFF | TGTGCCAGCAGCTCTTGGGGACTAGCGGGAGACTATGAGCAGTTCTTC
NA | TRBJ2-5 | TRBV6-5 | NA | CASSYEGGAGETQYF | TGTGCCAGCAGTTACGAGGGGGGGGCCGGAGAGACCCAGTACTTC
NA | TRBJ2-3 | TRBV5-1 | TRBD1 | CASSTMGQGADTQYF | TGCGCCAGCAGCACCATGGGACAGGGGGCCGATACGCAGTATTTT
NA | TRBJ2-3 | TRBV3-1 | NA | CASSNRRRLDTQYF | TGTGCCAGCAGTAACCGGCGACGGCTAGATACGCAGTATTTT
NA | TRBJ2-7 | TRBV5-1 | TRBD2 | CASSWGTTLAGVSGEQYF | TGCGCCAGCAGCTGGGGAACCACCCTAGCGGGGGTTTCGGGCGAGCAGTACTTC
few | TRBJ2-2 | TRBV5-1 | NA | CASELGYELPGELFF | TGCGCCAGCGAGCTTGGTTATGAGCTACCCGGGGAGCTGTTTTTT
few | TRBJ1-2 | TRBV14 | NA | CASSAPGDGYTF | TGTGCCAGCAGCGCACCAGGGGATGGCTACACCTTC
NA | TRBJ1-1 | TRBV29-1 | NA | CSANRLNTEAFF | TGCAGCGCAAATCGGTTGAACACTGAAGCTTTCTTT
medium-sized | TRBJ1-1 | TRBV7-9 | TRBD1 | CASSSPDRTAGTFF | TGTGCCAGCAGCTCCCCGGACAGGACCGCCGGAACTTTCTTT